This section outlines one T cell receptor (beta chain) sequence together with its context. The antigen it recognizes is unknown. Within one base of it there is no much larger clone, and no base qualities were kept. Ficoll-Paque density gradient centrifugation was used to isolate PBMCs. The listed sequencing device is Illumina NovaSeq 6000. Using 5'RACE with constant-segment primers, TCRalpha and TCRbeta cDNA libraries were constructed, with sample barcodes and unique molecular identifiers added in the process. Trizol reagent was used to extract RNA from every sample. Amplification of the libraries took two PCR steps, and the second step added a second sample barcode plus Illumina TruSeq adapters. The libraries were sequenced on an Illumina NovaSeq using 2 x 150 bp paired-end reads. Concerning the study's data processing: Reads were demultiplexed and collapsed into UMI-guided consensus sequences with migec v1.2.7. Using mixcr v2.1.11, UMI consensuses were aligned to TRA and TRB V and J templates and then assembled into clonotypes. A clonotype was counted as expanded or contracted only if both edgeR and NoisET called the change significant, with noise models trained on biological replicates. For edgeR calls, the cutoffs were a false discovery rate-adjusted p below 0.01 and a log2 fold-change threshold of 1. As an exploratory analysis of dynamics, max-normalized trajectories of the 1000 most abundant clonotypes were examined by PCA with hierarchical clustering. The CD4 or CD8 phenotype of responding clones was assigned using the separately sequenced CD4+ and CD8+ repertoires. TCRdb reprocessed the public reads (quality trimming at Q25 with fastp, clone calling with MiXCR) and kept in-frame beta chains. All rows with the same CDR3 protein become a single entry with the most common DNA and genes. V and J calls and clone size were set by TCRdb, not the authors. Across this sample there are some 290,000 distinct CDR3 sequences, with roughly 17% seen only once. Roughly 23% of the sample lies in the top ten.

This entry belongs to a study of T-cell memory formation after mild COVID-19 (dated by TCRdb to the early 2020s). Context from the whole study: TCR sequence clusters from the two donors were largely donor specific. Longitudinal TCRalpha and TCRbeta repertoire sequencing tracked T-cell clones expanding and contracting after mild COVID-19 in a couple of donors. The cohort comprised two young, previously healthy adult volunteers, one female and one male.

V is shortened by 0 bases, J by 13 bases, and the region joining them spans 9 bases. The CDR1 and CDR2 encoded by the germline V gene are MGHRA and YSYEKL. The CDR3 runs 11 residues from the cysteine to the phenylalanine. The read is trimmed to its CDR3 DNA, 33 bases read in frame from base 1. Results and caveats for the whole study, not just this receptor: SARS-CoV-2 specificity was not confirmed for the second-wave clones peaking on day 37. From day 15 to 85, contracting clones showed balanced CD4/CD8 phenotypes, whereas a second wave of clones that expanded from day 15 to 37 leaned towards CD4+. Only two mild cases were covered by the study, and larger cohorts that include severe cases with pre-infection samples were considered necessary. The detection of some responding clones in pre-infection memory suggests that pre-existing cross-reactive memory T cells joined the SARS-CoV-2 response. Contracting CD4+ clones turned up mainly in the CM and EM memory subsets, whereas EMRA was where CD8+ clones were enriched.

The source material was PBMCs or a T cell subset sorted from them (not recorded which). This clonotype was obtained from a man aged 18 to 30 who had mild COVID-19 (a few samples of this study predate the infection). The sample titles of this study are shuffled in the database, so cell type and time point are left out; the donor was told from shared clones. The chain joins TRBV4-1 to TRBJ1-1; no D gene can be assigned with confidence. The sequenced DNA is TGCGCCAGCAGCCAAGACAATCGGGGTTTCTTT. This yields the protein CASSQDNRGFF.